This note documents a single TCR beta chain sequence. Its antigen is still unknown. Per-nucleotide qualities are absent, and no much larger clonotype sits a single base away. These data belong to a study of cytomegalovirus exposure and HLA in healthy donors (dated by TCRdb to 2015 to 2018). Looking at the study overall: An earlier analysis of several hundred of the donors reported roughly 300 Gb of sequence data and 100 million to 140 million unique TCR beta sequences from about 180 million T cells. Approximately 330 gigabases of sequencing data and around 88 million unique TCR sequences made up an early release that covered approximately 620 HLA-typed donors. Of the roughly 410 genotyped donors, 81% were placed in the genetic ancestry cluster associated with self-reported Caucasian donors. The study aimed to test whether signatures of past pathogen exposure could be identified by cataloging public T cell receptors. The T cell repertoires of 666 subjects were profiled by immunosequencing and related to cytomegalovirus serostatus. A separate validation cohort of 100 to 150 different subjects was used in addition to the approximately 640-subject first cohort. The study combined high-throughput TCR immunosequencing, statistical association of individual TCRs with disease status, and machine learning to predict cytomegalovirus infection status. A later analysis re-analyzed previously published TCR beta repertoires from about 730 donors and added high-resolution HLA genotyping to study TCR occurrence patterns. Rather than drawing on any new phenotypic data, the later analysis identified candidate immune exposures from TCR beta sequences and the way those sequences occurred across donors. In an earlier analysis of roughly 600 of the donors, high-throughput TCR beta sequencing was used to judge whether each TCR beta V gene segment behaved as functional or pseudogenic. Donor age, sex, ethnicity and CMV serostatus were compiled alongside the repertoire data. A later genetic analysis took genome-wide SNP genotypes for about 65% of the 666 donors and used that subset as a discovery cohort. All discovery cohort repertoires had been generated on a single sequencing platform. HLA typing included class I and class II loci at four-digit resolution. The number of donors typed differed by locus, with 629-630 for A, B, C, DRB1 and DQB1, roughly 520 for DQA1, 600 to 610 for DPA1, and 450 to 480 for DPB1. Four to six DR-DQ haplotypes were handled as single units for association and clustering, since linkage in the cohort was strong. Among over 350 genotyped donors of the cohort, an average of roughly 240,000 unique TCR beta nucleotide sequences were sequenced per donor, roughly a sixth of them non-productive.

Library preparation was by the immunoSEQ multiplex PCR assay. For the multiplex PCR, a mixture combining 60 forward primers for TCR Vbeta segments and 13 reverse primers for TCR Jbeta segments was used. The CDR3 region of rearranged TCR beta genes was amplified from genomic DNA by a multiplex PCR assay. Amplified TCR beta libraries were sequenced as 87-base-pair reads on the Illumina HiSeq System. As for the authors' bioinformatics: A later analysis tallied 75 million to 95 million unique TCR beta chains across the 666 repertoires, and 10 million to 11 million of those chains were shared by two or more donors. To remove PCR and sequencing errors, raw reads were error-corrected and collapsed into unique sequences using a nearest-neighbor algorithm that merged closely related sequences. Alignment of CDR3 sequences to IMGT reference sequences was used to assign V, D and J gene segments. For a sequence to be retained, a match of at least six nucleotides was required to both a V gene segment and a J gene segment. A rearrangement counted as productive if the CDR3 had no stop codons and remained in frame with V and J, and every other rearrangement counted as non-productive. CDR3 was defined according to IMGT convention as the region running from the second conserved V-encoded cysteine to the conserved J-encoded phenylalanine. Sequences without an unambiguous match to a single V gene segment were excluded from the earlier analysis of 450 to 750 of the donors. In an earlier analysis of about 590 of the donors, a V segment was called functional when productive rearrangements were above 56.7%, and segregating when the standard deviation between donors exceeded 5%. A statistical classification framework was built for diagnosing cytomegalovirus status from the catalog of TCR beta chain sequences. In a later analysis, V and J genes were assigned by comparing TCR nucleotide sequences against IMGT/GENE-DB human TR gene sequences. In a later analysis, CDR3 sequences and most-parsimonious VDJ recombination scenarios were assigned using the TCRdist pipeline. A later analysis defined each TCR beta chain by its CDR3 amino acid sequence plus V-gene family, and excluded reads lacking a unique V-gene family. As a way to deal with suspected cross-contamination and a sequencing artifact, a later analysis dropped more than 500 nucleotide sequences that were highly shared and had low generation probability. In a later analysis, a clonal expansion index was calculated for each public chain from normalized within-repertoire ranks of inferred template counts. Generation probabilities in a later analysis came from a VDJ recombination model fitted to out-of-frame rearrangements, and those results were checked against IGoR. Hypergeometric tests were used in a later analysis to score TCR-TCR, TCR-HLA and TCR-CMV co-occurrence, with a repertoire-size bias correction applied to the TCR pairs. To estimate false discovery rates, a later analysis permuted the HLA or CMV assignments 20 times. A later analysis grouped co-occurring TCRs with DBSCAN, adding TCRdist sequence similarity when clustering within HLA-allele-positive subsets. For co-occurrence clustering, repertoires with fewer than 30,000 or more than 120,000 public chains were excluded, along with roughly 5 repertoires with anomalous nucleotide sharing. TCRdb took over this immuneACCESS table, retaining in-frame rearrangements with V and J assigned. Such tables are incomplete; in checked studies, under half of the missing clones stem from an unresolved V gene, and the remainder is unexplained. V, J and clone size reflect that table, while D and trimming were determined from the DNA. This sample is represented by about 140,000 clones; over 80% of them were singletons. Of the sample, 1.5% falls within the top ten clones.

The cohort was made up of roughly 670 healthy bone marrow donors. Cohort members were all nominally healthy when sampled, although unrecorded immune exposures were likely present. The donor was CMV seronegative and belonged to the group of 352 seronegative cohort members. Every donor gave a peripheral blood sample, and the peripheral blood mononuclear cells from that sample were used for TCR beta sequencing. Genomic DNA extraction from the blood cell samples was performed with the Qiagen DNeasy Blood Extraction Kit. Clipping removes 0 bases from V and 8 bases from J, with 6 as the unmatched junction base count. The CDR3, from cysteine to phenylalanine, totals 15 residues. CDR3 DNA only is kept here, 45 bases in frame from base 1. From the germline V gene, CDR1 is SGDLS and CDR2 is YYNGEE. Study-wide conclusions, independent of this receptor: Immune exposure information for the cohort was limited to CMV serostatus. Because the 87-base-pair reads could not distinguish some IMGT-functional V segments, including TRBV6-2 and TRBV6-3, those segments were excluded. In a later analysis, HLA-associated TCR beta chains were found to be more clonally expanded and to have lower generation probabilities than equally common non-associated chains. A later analysis found that most CMV-associated TCR beta chains appeared HLA-restricted, with HLA associations seemingly driven largely by CMV exposure. A later analysis reported that several top co-occurrence clusters appeared linked to parvovirus B19, influenza, CMV and Epstein-Barr virus. At a false discovery rate of 0.05, a later analysis linked about 17,000 TCR beta sequences to specific HLA alleles. The presence/absence analyses assumed that sequencing depth was roughly uniform across donors, and that assumption may not be true. In the study, roughly 160 TCR beta chains were listed as associated with cytomegalovirus. Across donors, most TCR sequences were observed very rarely, whereas some public TCRs were present in many individuals. A cluster of highly shared sequence variants was judged likely to be a technical artifact of the sequencing pipeline. The cohort was sequenced for TCR beta chains only, and without alpha or paired-chain data the features that could be detected were limited. Because HLA typing was missing for some donors at each locus, association tests included only the typed subset. An earlier analysis of approximately 570 of the donors showed that most TCR beta V segments appeared in productive rearrangements either about 90% or about 30% of the time, which broadly matched IMGT annotations. Seventeen rarely observed V segments, including chromosome 9 orphons, were excluded from the earlier analysis of about 600 of the donors because counts were too low. In vitro tests confirmed that a few of the cytomegalovirus-associated TCR beta chains recognize cytomegalovirus antigens. The authors suggested that the approach could potentially be extended to other disease states and immunological phenotypes. In a later genetic analysis, a missense DCLRE1C variant was associated with V-gene and J-gene trimming of TCR beta chains, and the association was replicated in an independent cohort. A later analysis found that TCR association rates varied across HLA loci, with DRB1 alleles showing the most associated TCRs and HLA-C alleles the fewest. A further reported finding was that TCR beta sequences accurately predicted the HLA-A and HLA-B alleles for most subjects in the first cohort. A later genetic analysis reported fewer N-insertions in productive TCRs among donors in an Asian-associated ancestry cluster than the roughly 620-donor mean. Correlated functional status among segregating V segments might reflect linkage disequilibrium, but an unknown experimental factor could not be ruled out. Strong co-occurrence of HLA alleles, especially DR and DQ, made assigning TCR associations to individual alleles difficult. The classifier was reported to diagnose cytomegalovirus status with high specificity and sensitivity in both the original cohort and the validation cohort.

This TCR came from a man aged 35 to 55 in good health and CMV-seronegative. Sequencing input: PBMCs. The rearrangement combines TRBV9 with TRBJ2-1; 9 central bases correspond to TRBD2. The sequenced DNA: TGTGCCAGCAGCGTAGAGGCGGGAGGGCCCTATGAGCAGTTCTTC. Translated, it reads CASSVEAGGPYEQFF.